This T cell receptor beta chain comes out of a study of T-cell reconstitution after alpha-beta-depleted transplantation in children. V shed 6 bases and J 4 bases; nucleotides not matched to a gene: 13. Germline CDR1 is SQVTM and CDR2 is ANQGSEA. This CDR3 region has 15 residues. Unique molecular identifiers featured in how the TCRbeta library was prepared. TCRdb processed the PCR reads anew with MiXCR; each CDR3 protein has one entry. The data contain about 500,000 distinct CDR3 sequences, approximately 32% of them singletons. The chain combines TRBV29-1 with TRBJ1-1; 8 bases match TRBD1. The sequence was collected from a human donor who donated a stem cell graft to a child with aplastic anemia. The sample in question was PBMCs from the stem cell graft donor, obtained from the stem cell graft. The CDR3 protein is CSVEGWTGSGTEAFF. As DNA, the CDR3 is TGCAGCGTGGAGGGCTGGACAGGGAGTGGCACTGAAGCTTTCTTT.